The rows below give T cell receptor beta chains drawn from one sample of a study of shared clonotypes between healthy human individuals. Using immunoSEQ multiplex PCR, the repertoire was profiled, and TCRdb retains in-frame clones only, with some absent. The repertoire holds some 1 million clones, with roughly 75% as singletons. Sequencing used memory CD4+ T cells sorted from blood. The receptors derive from a man in his late teens or twenties in good health. Both conserved end residues are trimmed from each CDR3. Each record gives: V gene, clone size, J gene, CDR3 protein. Where a row states a size, it is once, few, many or the class of an expanded clone; other rows omit it.

V gene: TRBV19; clone size: .; J gene: TRBJ2-3; CDR3 protein: ASNDAFFTDTQY
V gene: TRBV6-1; clone size: .; J gene: TRBJ2-1; CDR3 protein: ASSVSSGGAYNEQF
V gene: TRBV5-1; clone size: .; J gene: TRBJ1-4; CDR3 protein: ASSLDVAGGNEKLF
V gene: TRBV20-1; clone size: .; J gene: TRBJ2-7; CDR3 protein: SALGGPEQY
V gene: TRBV21-1; clone size: .; J gene: TRBJ2-3; CDR3 protein: ASSKAGFIAGVSTDTQY
V gene: TRBV5-4; clone size: .; J gene: TRBJ2-2; CDR3 protein: ASSLSQAEGTGELF
V gene: TRBV7-2; clone size: .; J gene: TRBJ1-2; CDR3 protein: ASSPPGVSGGYT
V gene: TRBV18; clone size: .; J gene: TRBJ1-2; CDR3 protein: ASSQSFAGNTNYGYT
V gene: TRBV2; clone size: .; J gene: TRBJ2-7; CDR3 protein: ASSFIPGLAGNEQY
V gene: TRBV28; clone size: .; J gene: TRBJ1-3; CDR3 protein: ATESGAGLSGNTIY
V gene: TRBV27; clone size: .; J gene: TRBJ2-1; CDR3 protein: ATGGGAQQF
V gene: TRBV7-8; clone size: few; J gene: TRBJ2-7; CDR3 protein: ASSTTSGEQY
V gene: TRBV5-6; clone size: .; J gene: TRBJ1-2; CDR3 protein: ASSLVLEGYGYT
V gene: TRBV5-4; clone size: few; J gene: TRBJ2-7; CDR3 protein: ASSRDRGLYEQY
V gene: TRBV6-5; clone size: .; J gene: TRBJ2-7; CDR3 protein: ASRQGQGINEQY
V gene: TRBV7-3; clone size: .; J gene: TRBJ1-6; CDR3 protein: ASSLTRDSPLH
V gene: TRBV2; clone size: .; J gene: TRBJ1-1; CDR3 protein: ASRERGKAF
V gene: TRBV2; clone size: .; J gene: TRBJ2-1; CDR3 protein: ASSRYASGGEQF
V gene: TRBV6-5; clone size: few; J gene: TRBJ1-1; CDR3 protein: ASSSLVGGITEAF
V gene: TRBV29-1; clone size: .; J gene: TRBJ2-1; CDR3 protein: SGSGIQWGGEQF
V gene: TRBV7-3; clone size: .; J gene: TRBJ2-7; CDR3 protein: ASSKPVPDRAYEQY
V gene: TRBV7-9; clone size: .; J gene: TRBJ2-5; CDR3 protein: ASSPLGGIHETQY
V gene: TRBV7-8; clone size: .; J gene: TRBJ2-6; CDR3 protein: ASSIARPQSRANVLT
V gene: TRBV11-1; clone size: .; J gene: TRBJ2-3; CDR3 protein: ASSSPEAPHTQY
V gene: TRBV29-1; clone size: .; J gene: TRBJ1-1; CDR3 protein: SALGQQNTEAF
V gene: TRBV5-1; clone size: .; J gene: TRBJ1-4; CDR3 protein: ASSSAGARGEKLF
V gene: TRBV28; clone size: .; J gene: TRBJ2-4; CDR3 protein: ASSSRQDGIQY
V gene: TRBV30; clone size: .; J gene: TRBJ1-3; CDR3 protein: AWSVQRSRGNTIY
V gene: TRBV28; clone size: .; J gene: TRBJ1-5; CDR3 protein: ASGSGGPYQPQH
V gene: TRBV30; clone size: .; J gene: TRBJ1-3; CDR3 protein: AWSKTGGSTIY
V gene: TRBV11-3; clone size: .; J gene: TRBJ2-3; CDR3 protein: ASSLSYTDTQY
V gene: TRBV27; clone size: few; J gene: TRBJ2-7; CDR3 protein: ASSLLGTDDGGYEQY
V gene: TRBV30; clone size: .; J gene: TRBJ2-5; CDR3 protein: AWSPTGETQY
V gene: TRBV6-1; clone size: .; J gene: TRBJ1-4; CDR3 protein: ASDELGLEKLF
V gene: TRBV4-1; clone size: .; J gene: TRBJ1-1; CDR3 protein: ASSLMTGTRTEAF
V gene: TRBV6-6; clone size: .; J gene: TRBJ1-2; CDR3 protein: ASSHPAESVYGYT
V gene: TRBV5-1; clone size: .; J gene: TRBJ2-1; CDR3 protein: ASSLVFGTGNNEQF
V gene: TRBV2; clone size: .; J gene: TRBJ1-4; CDR3 protein: ASSLETATNEKLF
V gene: TRBV12-5; clone size: .; J gene: TRBJ1-2; CDR3 protein: ASGSDPVGGYT
V gene: TRBV5-1; clone size: few; J gene: TRBJ2-7; CDR3 protein: ASSPTFVGTSGGDGYEQY
V gene: TRBV6-1; clone size: .; J gene: TRBJ2-3; CDR3 protein: ASSELYGGGADTQY